Listed here are 14 T cell receptor beta chains from one sample, sequenced in a study of identical twins. Using its own MiXCR run on the 5' RACE reads, TCRdb lists one record per CDR3 protein. The repertoire holds around 650,000 distinct CDR3 sequences, with less than 9% as singletons. These data also formed part of another study, on yellow fever vaccine responses in identical twins.

The sequencing input was PBMCs. These receptors all come from a woman under 30 in good health.

The chain has TRBV7-3 and TRBJ2-1, with 10 bases that match TRBD2. CDR1 and CDR2 from the germline V gene are SGHTA and FQGTGA. Trimming cost V 5 bases and J 4 bases; bases outside gene matches: 8. This CDR3 comprises 16 residues. CDR3 region: CASSPYSGRDYNEQFF. The DNA for the CDR3 is TGTGCCAGCAGCCCCTACAGCGGGAGGGATTACAATGAGCAGTTCTTC.

This clonotype was counted a few times. This chain connects TRBV20-1 to TRBJ2-1; TRBD2 matches at 10 bases. The CDR3 spans 17 residues. After removal of 0 bases from V and 8 bases from J, the junction contained 13 bases not matched to a gene. Germline V gene data show CDR1 as DFQATT and CDR2 as SNEGSKA (reference sequence). CDR3 in DNA: TGCAGTGCTAGAGACGCTAGCGGGAGTTCATTTTTAGATGAGCAGTTCTTC. Protein: CSARDASGSSFLDEQFF.

There are a few counts of this clonotype. This chain joins TRBV27 and TRBJ1-2; TRBD1 aligns across 10 bases. The CDR3 is made up of 18 amino acids. CDR1 and CDR2 from the germline V gene are MNHEY and SMNVEV (reference sequence). The V and J ends lost 0 bases and 4 bases, in that order; junction bases with no gene match: 11. CDR3 DNA sequence: TGTGCCAGCAGTTTATCGGGACGGGACAGGGGTATAATCTATGGCTACACCTTC. This codes for CASSLSGRDRGIIYGYTF.

With respect to this clonotype: Being one base from a much bigger clone, this may be a read error. The chain combines TRBV20-1 with TRBJ1-1; D is uncertain. The V end lost 5 bases, the J end lost 3 bases, and 13 bases lay between the germline ends. The CDR3 totals 13 residues. From germline, CDR1 is DFQATT and CDR2 SNEGSKA (reference sequence). CDR3 bases: TGCAGTGCTGCCTACCCGCCGGACACTGAAGCTTTCTTT. Protein product: CSAAYPPDTEAFF.

The chain links TRBV3-1 to TRBJ2-6, with 7 bases fitting TRBD1. V gave up 1 base and J gave up 4 bases; unmatched junction bases: 16. The CDR3 has 20 amino acids. CDR1 LGHDT and CDR2 YNNKEL come from the germline V gene (reference sequence). The CDR3 region is CASSQATGVDLPFGANVLTF. The CDR3 DNA reads TGTGCCAGCAGCCAAGCAACAGGGGTTGACCTACCCTTCGGGGCCAACGTCCTGACTTTC.

This clonotype was counted between two and nine times. The rearrangement links TRBV5-1 to TRBJ2-7, with 12 bases that match TRBD2. The CDR3 has 16 residues. Per the germline V gene, CDR1 is SGHRS and CDR2 is YFSETQ. J lost 4 bases, V lost 4 bases, and 9 bases had no gene match. CDR3 sequence: CASSTQLAGGLYEQYF. DNA of the CDR3: TGCGCCAGCAGCACCCAACTAGCGGGAGGTCTATACGAGCAGTACTTC.

The genes are TRBV5-1 and TRBJ2-1, with a possible D match to TRBD2 (6 bases). The germline gives CDR1 SGHRS, CDR2 YFSETQ. Trimming cost V 0 bases and J 5 bases, with 15 bases left between them. The CDR3 sequence is 16 residues long. As DNA, the CDR3 is TGCGCCAGCAGCTTGGGGGACGGGGGTCGGGACAATGAGCAGTTCTTC. It translates to CASSLGDGGRDNEQFF.

In its sample, this clonotype was seen many times. The chain recombines TRBV9 with TRBJ2-1, with D possibly being TRBD1 (5 bases). Trimming cost V 4 bases and J 4 bases, with 15 bases left between them. The V gene's germline CDR1 is SGDLS and CDR2 YYNGEE. The CDR3 is 15 residues long. The CDR3 sequence: CASSRSGAGYNEQFF. CDR3 coding DNA: TGTGCCAGCAGCCGATCGGGCGCAGGGTACAATGAGCAGTTCTTC.

The J gene is TRBJ2-3, the V gene TRBV24-1; possibly TRBD2 for D (5 bases). Germline CDR1 and CDR2: KGHDR and SFDVKD. Deletions cut 8 bases from V and 6 bases from J, with 17 bases between. The CDR3 is made up of 14 amino acids. The CDR3 coding sequence is TGTGCCACCACCAGCGGAGCGCCTCGGGATACGCAGTATTTT. It yields the protein CATTSGAPRDTQYF.

The J gene is TRBJ2-1, the V gene TRBV28; a weak D match, TRBD2 (7 bases). CDR3 length: 13 residues. V was trimmed by 6 bases and J by 15 bases, leaving 21 bases between them. Germline V CDR1 and CDR2: MDHEN, SYDVKM. The CDR3 coding sequence is TGTGCCAGCAGCCCGTCGGGGGGACACAGCCCGTTCTTC. It codes for CASSPSGGHSPFF.

This clonotype was seen repeatedly, ten times or more. The gene calls are TRBV12-3 or TRBV12-4 and TRBJ1-2; D is uncertain. The V gene lost 5 bases and the J gene lost 4 bases, with 17 bases spanning the gap. The CDR3 spans 15 residues. The CDR3 region is CASSNTQRASYGYTF. The CDR3 region has the DNA TGTGCCAGCAGTAACACACAGAGGGCGTCCTATGGCTACACCTTC.

A few counts support this clonotype. The chain is built from TRBV12-3 or TRBV12-4 and TRBJ1-2, with D uncertain. The ends were cut back, 3 bases at V and 1 base at J, with 6 bases in the middle. The CDR3 loop spans 13 amino acids. CDR3 loop: CASSFTINYGYTF. CDR3 coding DNA: TGTGCCAGCAGTTTCACGATTAACTATGGCTACACCTTC.

This clonotype came up many times. V is TRBV4-2 and J is TRBJ1-1; 7 bases match TRBD1. The ends lost 5 bases at V and 3 bases at J; junction bases unmatched: 9. Germline CDR1 is LGHNA and CDR2 is YNFKEQ. This CDR3 comprises 15 residues. The CDR3 protein is CASSSYRGRDTEAFF. The DNA of the CDR3 is TGTGCCAGCAGCTCTTACAGGGGAAGGGACACTGAAGCTTTCTTT.

This clonotype was observed many times. The chain joins TRBV7-3 to TRBJ1-2, with D uncertain. Between the trimmed V and J ends, which lost 1 base and 10 bases, there was a span of 10 bases. The CDR3 sequence is 12 residues long. Germline V gene data show CDR1 as SGHTA and CDR2 as FQGTGA. CDR3 region: CASSLSRGTYTF. In nucleotides, the CDR3 is TGTGCCAGCAGCTTAAGTCGGGGTACCTACACCTTC.